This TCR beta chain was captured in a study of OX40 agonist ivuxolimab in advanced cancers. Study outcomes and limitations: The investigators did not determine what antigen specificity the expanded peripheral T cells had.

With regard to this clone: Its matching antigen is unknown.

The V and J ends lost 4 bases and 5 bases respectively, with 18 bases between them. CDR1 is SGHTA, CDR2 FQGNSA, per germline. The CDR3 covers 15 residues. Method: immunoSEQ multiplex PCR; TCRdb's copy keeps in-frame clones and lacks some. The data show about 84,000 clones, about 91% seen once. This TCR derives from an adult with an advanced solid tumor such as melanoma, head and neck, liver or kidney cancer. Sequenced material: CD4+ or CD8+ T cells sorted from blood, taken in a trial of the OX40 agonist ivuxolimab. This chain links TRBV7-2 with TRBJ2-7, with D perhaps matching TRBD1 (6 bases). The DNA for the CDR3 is TGTGCCAGCAGCTCGGGCCCCTCAGGGGCCCACGAGCAGTACTTC. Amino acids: CASSSGPSGAHEQYF.